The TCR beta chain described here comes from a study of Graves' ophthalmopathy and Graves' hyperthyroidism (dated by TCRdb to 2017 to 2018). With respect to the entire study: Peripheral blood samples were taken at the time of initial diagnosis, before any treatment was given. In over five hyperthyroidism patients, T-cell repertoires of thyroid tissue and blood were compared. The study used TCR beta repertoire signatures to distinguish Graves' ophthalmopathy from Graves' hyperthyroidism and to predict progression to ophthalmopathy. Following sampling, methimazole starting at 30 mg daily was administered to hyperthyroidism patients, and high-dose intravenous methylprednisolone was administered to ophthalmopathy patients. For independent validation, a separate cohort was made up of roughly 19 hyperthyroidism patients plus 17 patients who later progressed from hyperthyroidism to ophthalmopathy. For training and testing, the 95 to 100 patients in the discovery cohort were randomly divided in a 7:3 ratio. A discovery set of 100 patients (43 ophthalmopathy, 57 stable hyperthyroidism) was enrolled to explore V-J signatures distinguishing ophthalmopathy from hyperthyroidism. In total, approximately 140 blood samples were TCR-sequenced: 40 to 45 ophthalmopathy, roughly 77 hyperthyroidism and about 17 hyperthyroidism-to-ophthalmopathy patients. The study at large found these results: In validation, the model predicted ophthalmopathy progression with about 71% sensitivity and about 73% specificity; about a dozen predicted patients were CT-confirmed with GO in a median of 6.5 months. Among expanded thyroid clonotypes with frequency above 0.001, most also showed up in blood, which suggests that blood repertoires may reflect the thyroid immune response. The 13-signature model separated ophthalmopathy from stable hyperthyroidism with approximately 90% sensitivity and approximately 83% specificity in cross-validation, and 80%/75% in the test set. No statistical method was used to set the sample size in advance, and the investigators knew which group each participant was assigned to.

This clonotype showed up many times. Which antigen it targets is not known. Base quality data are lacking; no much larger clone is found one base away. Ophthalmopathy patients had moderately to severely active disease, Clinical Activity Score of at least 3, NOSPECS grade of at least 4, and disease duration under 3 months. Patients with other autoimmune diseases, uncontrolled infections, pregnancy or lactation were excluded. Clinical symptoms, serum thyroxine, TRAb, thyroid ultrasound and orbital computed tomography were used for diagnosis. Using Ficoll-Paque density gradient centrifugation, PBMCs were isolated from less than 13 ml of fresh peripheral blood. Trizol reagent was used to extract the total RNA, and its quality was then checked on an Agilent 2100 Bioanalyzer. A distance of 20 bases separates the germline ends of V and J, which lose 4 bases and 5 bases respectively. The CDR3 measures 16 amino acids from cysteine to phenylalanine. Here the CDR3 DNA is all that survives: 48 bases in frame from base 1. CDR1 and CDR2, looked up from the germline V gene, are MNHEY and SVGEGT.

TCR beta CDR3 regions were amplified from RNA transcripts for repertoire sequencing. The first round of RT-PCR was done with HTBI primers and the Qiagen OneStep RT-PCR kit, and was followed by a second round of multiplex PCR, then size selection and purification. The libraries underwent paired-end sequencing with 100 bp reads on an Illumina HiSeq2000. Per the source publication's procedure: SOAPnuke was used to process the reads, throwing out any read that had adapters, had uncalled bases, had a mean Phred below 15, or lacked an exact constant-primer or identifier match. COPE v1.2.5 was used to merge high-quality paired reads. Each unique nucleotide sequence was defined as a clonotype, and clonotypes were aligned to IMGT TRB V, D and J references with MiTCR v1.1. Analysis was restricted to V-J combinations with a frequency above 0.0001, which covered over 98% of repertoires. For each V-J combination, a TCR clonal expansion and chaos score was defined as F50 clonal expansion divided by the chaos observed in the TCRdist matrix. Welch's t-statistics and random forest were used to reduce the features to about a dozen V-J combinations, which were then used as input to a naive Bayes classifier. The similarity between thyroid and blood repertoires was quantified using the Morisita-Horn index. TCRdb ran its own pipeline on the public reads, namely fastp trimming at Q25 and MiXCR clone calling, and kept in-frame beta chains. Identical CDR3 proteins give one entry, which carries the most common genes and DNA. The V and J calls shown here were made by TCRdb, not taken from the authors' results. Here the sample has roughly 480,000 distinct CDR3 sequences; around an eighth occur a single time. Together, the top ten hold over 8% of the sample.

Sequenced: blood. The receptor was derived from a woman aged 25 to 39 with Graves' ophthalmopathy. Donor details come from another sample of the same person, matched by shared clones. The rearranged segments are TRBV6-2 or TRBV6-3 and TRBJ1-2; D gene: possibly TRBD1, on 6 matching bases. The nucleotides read TGTGCCAGCAGTTTTCTCCTCGGGGGGGGCCGGTATGGCTACACCTTC. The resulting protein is CASSFLLGGGRYGYTF.